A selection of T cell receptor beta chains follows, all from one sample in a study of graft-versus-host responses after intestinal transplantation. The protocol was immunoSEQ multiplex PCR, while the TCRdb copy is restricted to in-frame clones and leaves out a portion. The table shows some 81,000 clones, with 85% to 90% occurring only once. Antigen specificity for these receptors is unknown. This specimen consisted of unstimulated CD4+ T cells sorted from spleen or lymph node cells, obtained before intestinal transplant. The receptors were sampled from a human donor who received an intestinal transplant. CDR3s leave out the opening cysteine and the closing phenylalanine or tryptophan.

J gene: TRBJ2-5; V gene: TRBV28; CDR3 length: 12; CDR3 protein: ASSQGPGRETQY
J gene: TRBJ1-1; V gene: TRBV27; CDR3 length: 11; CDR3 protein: ASSYWANTEAF
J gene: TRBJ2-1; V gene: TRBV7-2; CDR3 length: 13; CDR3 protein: ASSLTSGGYNEQF
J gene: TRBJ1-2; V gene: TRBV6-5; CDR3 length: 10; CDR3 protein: ASTQGGHGYT
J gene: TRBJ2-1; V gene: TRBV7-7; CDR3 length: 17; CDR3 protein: ASSSGAGTSGSSYNEQF
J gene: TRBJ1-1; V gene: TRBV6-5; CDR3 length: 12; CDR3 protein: ASSYSGGGTEAF
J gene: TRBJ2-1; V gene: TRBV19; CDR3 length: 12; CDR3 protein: ASMVLAGSMEQF
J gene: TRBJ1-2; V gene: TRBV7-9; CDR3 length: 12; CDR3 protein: ASSSPQGAYGYT
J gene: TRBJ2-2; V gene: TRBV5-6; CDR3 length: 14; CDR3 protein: ASSLSGRAVPEELF
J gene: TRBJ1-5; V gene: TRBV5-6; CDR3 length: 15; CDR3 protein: ASSLGGLPGLMRPQH
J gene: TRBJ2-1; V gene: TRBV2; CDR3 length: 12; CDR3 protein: ASSDGLAYNEQF
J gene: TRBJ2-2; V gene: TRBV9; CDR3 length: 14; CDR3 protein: ASSVGLAENTGELF
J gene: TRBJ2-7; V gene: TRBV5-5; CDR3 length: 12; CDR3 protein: ASSWDRARNEQY
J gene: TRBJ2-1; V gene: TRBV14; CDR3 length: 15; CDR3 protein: ASSQDSTESSYNEQF
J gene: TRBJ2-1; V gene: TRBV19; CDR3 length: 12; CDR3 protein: ASSMWTSYNEQF
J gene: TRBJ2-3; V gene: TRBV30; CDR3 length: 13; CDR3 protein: ALEGTSGETDTQY
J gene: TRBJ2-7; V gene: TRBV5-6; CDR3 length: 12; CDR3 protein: ASSLYGGPYEQY
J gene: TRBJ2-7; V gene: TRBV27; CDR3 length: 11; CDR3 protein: ASSTRQSYEQY
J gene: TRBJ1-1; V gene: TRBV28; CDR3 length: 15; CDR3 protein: ASSFNRGAPGNTEAF
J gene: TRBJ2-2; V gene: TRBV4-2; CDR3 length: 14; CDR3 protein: ASSQGGGGKGGELF
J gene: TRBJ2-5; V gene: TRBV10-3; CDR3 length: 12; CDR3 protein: AISEPEQSWTQY
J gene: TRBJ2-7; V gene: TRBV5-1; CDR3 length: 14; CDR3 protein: ASSRLAGVGAYEQY
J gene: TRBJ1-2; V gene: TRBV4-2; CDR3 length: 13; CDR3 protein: ASSQDVAANYGYT
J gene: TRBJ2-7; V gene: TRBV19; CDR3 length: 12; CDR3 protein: ASSIRQGAREQY
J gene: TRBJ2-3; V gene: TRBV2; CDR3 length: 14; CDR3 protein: ASREGLAGLTDTQY
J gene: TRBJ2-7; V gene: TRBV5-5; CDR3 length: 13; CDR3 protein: ASSLALGQGYEQY
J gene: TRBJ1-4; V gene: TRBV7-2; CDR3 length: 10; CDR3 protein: ASSLSDRKLF
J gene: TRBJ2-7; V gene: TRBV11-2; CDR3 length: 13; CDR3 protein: ASSLAGGPVYEQY
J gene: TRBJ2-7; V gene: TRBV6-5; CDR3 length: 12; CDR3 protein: ASSLGLPPGEQY
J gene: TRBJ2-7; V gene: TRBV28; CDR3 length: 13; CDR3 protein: ASSLIGTGGYEQY
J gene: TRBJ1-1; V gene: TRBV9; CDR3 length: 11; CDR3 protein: ASSVAPGQTAF
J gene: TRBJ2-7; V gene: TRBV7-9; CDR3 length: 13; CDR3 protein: ASSLTGGASYEQY